The T cell receptor (beta chain) under discussion was sequenced for a study of T cells in Graves' hyperthyroidism and ophthalmopathy. This clonotype was seen many times. Each person with ophthalmopathy scored at least 3 on the Clinical Activity Score, reached NOSPECS grade 4 or higher, and had been ill under 3 months. Amplified regions were TCR beta CDR3 sequences from RNA transcripts. Primed by the HTBI set, a first-round RT-PCR was run on the TCR CDR3. Via MiXCR, TCRdb re-called the multiplex PCR reads, giving one row per CDR3 protein. Of about 400,000 distinct CDR3 sequences listed, approximately 15% are singletons. This CDR3 is built from 13 residues. V was pared by 4 bases and J by 5 bases, with 9 bases between. CDR1 and CDR2 from the germline V gene are LGHDT and YNNKEL (reference sequence).

The chain has TRBV3-1 and TRBJ1-5, with D unresolved. Sample: blood. This TCR came from a woman in her twenties or thirties with Graves' ophthalmopathy. As DNA, the CDR3 is TGTGCCAGCAGCCCGGGTTTTCATCAGCCCCAGCATTTT. Its protein product is CASSPGFHQPQHF.